A single sample gave rise to the 10 T cell receptor beta chains below, sequenced in a study of human T cells and chemical hapten exposure. TCRdb used MiXCR to reprocess the 5' RACE reads, holding one entry per CDR3 protein. The table has 110,000 or so distinct CDR3 sequences, around a fifth seen once. Extraction yielded total RNA from whole blood (unfractionated). The receptors here all came from a human donor in good health.

This chain connects TRBV6-5 to TRBJ2-7; possibly TRBD2 for D (6 bases). V was clipped by 8 bases and J by 2 bases, with 25 bases between them. CDR3 length: 17 amino acids. Germline V gives CDR1 MNHEY, CDR2 SVGAGI. CDR3: CASSLGGYGAHPYEQYF. In DNA, the CDR3 is TGTGCCAGCTCACTGGGGGGATACGGGGCCCATCCCTACGAGCAGTACTTC.

This clonotype turned up a few times. The V gene is TRBV19, the J gene TRBJ2-2, with TRBD1 as a possible D gene (5 bases). The germline V and J ends were trimmed by 6 bases and 1 base, with 15 bases remaining between them. Germline V gene lookup returns CDR1 LNHDA and CDR2 SQIVND (reference sequence). The CDR3 contains 16 residues. As DNA, the CDR3 is TGTGCCAGTAGCCCTGGACAAATAATGAACACCGGGGAGCTGTTTTTT. Protein product: CASSPGQIMNTGELFF.

In its sample, this clonotype was seen many times. The chain joins TRBV20-1 to TRBJ1-3, with 9 bases identical to TRBD1. Germline lookup yields CDR1 DFQATT and CDR2 SNEGSKA (reference sequence). V dropped 3 bases and J dropped 0; count of bases not matched to a gene: 3. The CDR3 totals 15 residues. The CDR3 region is CSARDRGSSGNTIYF. The CDR3 DNA reads as TGCAGTGCTAGGGACAGGGGAAGCTCTGGAAACACCATATATTTT.

V and J are TRBV12-3 or TRBV12-4 and TRBJ1-2; D not certain. There are 13 residues in the CDR3. Between the trimmed V and J ends, which lost 6 bases and 6 bases, there was a span of 14 bases. This chain's CDR3 is CASSPKRFDGYTF. The CDR3 nucleotides are TGTGCCAGCAGCCCCAAGAGGTTTGATGGCTACACCTTC.

This clonotype has more than one count but fewer than ten. The chain couples TRBV4-1 to TRBJ2-7; D is perhaps TRBD1 or TRBD2 (5 bases each). Trimming removed 3 bases from V and 9 bases from J, with 15 bases in between. This CDR3 is 13 amino acids long. Germline CDR1 is MGHRA and CDR2 is YSYEKL. CDR3 sequence reads: CASSQGVVPGQYF. The CDR3 DNA follows: TGCGCCAGCAGCCAGGGGGTGGTGCCCGGGCAGTACTTC.

The chain employs TRBV5-1 and TRBJ1-5, with D hard to call. V was pared by 1 base and J by 5 bases, with 13 bases between. Germline V CDR1 and CDR2: SGHRS, YFSETQ. CDR3 length equals 15 residues. The CDR3 is CASSLRLGRDQPQHF. The CDR3 nucleotides read TGCGCCAGCAGCTTGCGATTGGGGAGGGATCAGCCCCAGCATTTT.

This clonotype was detected ten times or more. The V gene is TRBV24-1, the J gene TRBJ2-2; the D is unclear. This CDR3 has 13 amino acids. V lost 1 base, J lost 13 bases, and 12 bases lay in between. CDR1 is KGHDR and CDR2 is SFDVKD in the germline V gene. CDR3 sequence: CATSDFTGRGLFF. CDR3 bases: TGTGCCACCAGTGATTTCACGGGCCGCGGGCTGTTTTTT.

The CDR3: CSVEDRRYGYTF. The CDR3 nucleotides are TGCAGCGTTGAAGATCGCAGATATGGCTACACCTTC. This chain links TRBV29-1 with TRBJ1-2, with no clear D. V lost 0 bases, J lost 5 bases, and 7 bases lay in between. The germline V gene encodes CDR1 SQVTM and CDR2 ANQGSEA. CDR3 length: 12 residues.

The V and J genes are TRBV7-3 and TRBJ1-2; a possible D gene is TRBD1 (5 bases). Germline-derived CDR1 and CDR2 are SGHTA and FQGTGA. CDR3 length equals 15 residues. Trimming left V 2 bases short and J 2 bases short, with 12 bases between. CDR3 in DNA: TGTGCCAGCAGCTTATACCCTTCAGGGAACTATGGCTACACCTTC. This sequence encodes CASSLYPSGNYGYTF.

This chain uses TRBV29-1 with TRBJ2-2; D remains ambiguous. Germline values: CDR1 SQVTM, CDR2 ANQGSEA. The length of the CDR3 is 17 residues. V was cut by 1 base and J by 5 bases, with 20 bases left in between. Written as DNA, the CDR3 is TGCAGCGTTGAAGTAAGACCTTTGAGTCTAGGAACCGGGGAGCTGTTTTTT. As protein: CSVEVRPLSLGTGELFF.